This T cell receptor beta chain comes out of a study of blood T cells in healthy people across ages. V lost 6 bases, J lost 1 base, and 11 bases lay in between. The length of the CDR3 is 14 residues. Through a sample-barcoded 5' primer and a J-beta primer mix, a second PCR was run for roughly 6 to 11 cycles. MiXCR was run by TCRdb on the 5' RACE reads, yielding one entry per CDR3 protein. The repertoire holds approximately 830,000 distinct CDR3 sequences, with less than 80% as singletons. The receptor's source is a man aged 30 to 45 in good health. Sequenced input: blood. The chain links TRBV12-3 or TRBV12-4 to TRBJ2-3; D is perhaps TRBD1 (6 bases). Here the CDR3 DNA reads TGTGCCAGCAGCCCACAGGGCCGCACAGATACGCAGTATTTT. It is translated as CASSPQGRTDTQYF.